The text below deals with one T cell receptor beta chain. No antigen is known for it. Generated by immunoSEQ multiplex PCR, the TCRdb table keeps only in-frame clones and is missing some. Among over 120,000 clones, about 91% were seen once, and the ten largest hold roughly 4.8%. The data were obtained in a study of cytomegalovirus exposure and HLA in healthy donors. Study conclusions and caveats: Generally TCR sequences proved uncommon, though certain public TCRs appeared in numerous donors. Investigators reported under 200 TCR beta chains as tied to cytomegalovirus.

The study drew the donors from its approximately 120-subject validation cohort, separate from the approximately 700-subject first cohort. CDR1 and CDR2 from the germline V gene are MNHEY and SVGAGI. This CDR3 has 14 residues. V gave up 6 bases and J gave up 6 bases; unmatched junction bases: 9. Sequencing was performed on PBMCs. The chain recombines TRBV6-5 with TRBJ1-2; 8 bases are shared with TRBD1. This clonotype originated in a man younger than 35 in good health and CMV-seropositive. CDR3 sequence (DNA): TGTGCCAGCAGCCTCGACAGGGGAGATCATGGCTACACCTTC. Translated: CASSLDRGDHGYTF.